Listed here are 26 T cell receptor beta chains from one sample, sequenced in a study of cytomegalovirus exposure and HLA in healthy donors. PCR used 60 Vbeta primers and 13 Jbeta primers. Clones were read by immunoSEQ multiplex PCR, and TCRdb kept only the in-frame ones, dropping some. The sample includes around 120,000 clones, roughly 80% of them seen just once. Sequenced sample: PBMCs. These receptors all stem from a man aged 25-45 years in good health and CMV-seronegative.

This chain links TRBV7-9 with TRBJ2-7; 9 bases are shared with TRBD1. This CDR3 has 15 residues. CDR1 and CDR2 from the germline V gene are SEHNR and FQNEAQ (reference sequence). With 3 bases clipped from V and 0 bases from J, the junction kept 3 bases outside the gene matches. The CDR3 sequence is CASSFRTGDSYEQYF. Here the CDR3 DNA reads TGTGCCAGCAGCTTCAGGACAGGGGACTCCTACGAGCAGTACTTC.

In its sample, this clone was seen once. The J gene is TRBJ2-7, the V gene TRBV5-1; TRBD1 aligns across 7 bases. With V trimmed by 1 base and J by 0 bases, 4 bases remained unmatched. Germline V gives CDR1 SGHRS, CDR2 YFSETQ. This CDR3 has 15 amino acids. CDR3: CASSLMGQSSYEQYF. The CDR3 DNA reads TGCGCCAGCAGCTTGATGGGACAGTCCTCCTACGAGCAGTACTTC.

The chain couples TRBV28 to TRBJ1-5; maybe TRBD1 (6 bases). V was clipped by 2 bases and J by 4 bases, with 9 bases between them. Germline V gene lookup returns CDR1 MDHEN and CDR2 SYDVKM. CDR3 length: 14 amino acids. The DNA for the CDR3 is TGTGCCAGCAGTTTAAGGGGGAATAATCAGCCCCAGCATTTT. Its protein is CASSLRGNNQPQHF.

This clone has a single count. The gene calls are TRBV7-9 and TRBJ2-1, with 8 bases aligning to TRBD2. In germline, CDR1 is SEHNR, CDR2 FQNEAQ (reference sequence). The CDR3 runs 16 residues. J lost 7 bases, V lost 5 bases, and 13 bases had no gene match. CDR3 protein: CASSGVDGRAGNEQFF. The CDR3 DNA reads TGTGCCAGCAGCGGAGTAGACGGGAGGGCCGGGAATGAGCAGTTCTTC.

The CDR3: CASSLEWGGEAFF. CDR3 coding DNA: TGTGCCAGCAGCTTGGAATGGGGAGGCGAAGCTTTCTTT. The chain uses TRBV5-4 and TRBJ1-1; D gene ambiguous. This CDR3 region has 13 residues. Germline V lookup: CDR1 SGHNT, CDR2 YYREEE (reference sequence). Trimming took off 0 bases at V and 8 bases at J, with 11 bases between the two ends.

The V gene is TRBV6-1, the J gene TRBJ1-1, with 10 bases identical to TRBD1. CDR1 and CDR2 (germline): MNHNS, SASEGT. This CDR3 has 13 residues. The V gene end was trimmed by 10 bases and the J gene end by 3 bases; junction bases not matched to a gene: 5. CDR3 residues: CAIGTGADTEAFF. Here the CDR3 DNA reads TGTGCCATCGGGACAGGGGCGGACACTGAAGCTTTCTTT.

V and J are TRBV14 and TRBJ2-3; D is ambiguous. Germline CDR1 SGHDN, CDR2 FVKESK. This CDR3 contains 15 residues. The ends were cut back, 4 bases at V and 1 base at J, with 12 bases in the middle. In DNA form, the CDR3 reads TGTGCCAGCAGCCTTCTTCTCCGGGGCACAGATACGCAGTATTTT. Translation: CASSLLLRGTDTQYF.

This chain links TRBV27 with TRBJ2-7; TRBD1 might be the D (6 bases). This CDR3 has 15 residues. Germline V lookup: CDR1 MNHEY, CDR2 SMNVEV (reference sequence). V lost 4 bases to trimming and J lost 4 bases, with 17 bases between them. This CDR3 reads CASSSHRAGIYEQYF. The CDR3, as DNA: TGTGCCAGCAGTTCCCACAGGGCTGGGATTTACGAGCAGTACTTC.

About this clone itself: Sequence at one end of the junction differs from germline and may be a read error. This chain uses TRBV15 with TRBJ1-2; D not resolved. The CDR3 totals 16 residues. Germline CDR1 reads LNHNV; CDR2 reads YYDKDF (reference sequence). This CDR3 is CATSSERDPANYGYPF. The CDR3 DNA reads as TGTGCCACCAGCAGTGAAAGAGACCCGGCTAACTATGGCTACCCCTTC.

This clone was detected a few times. V gene TRBV11-2 combines with J gene TRBJ1-5, with 8 positions matching TRBD1. In germline, CDR1 is SGHAT, CDR2 FQNNGV. This CDR3 region has 13 residues. The trim removed 5 bases at V and 7 bases at J, leaving 4 bases unmatched. The CDR3 nucleotides are TGTGCCAGCAGCACGGGACAGGCGCAGCCCCAGCATTTT. It codes for CASSTGQAQPQHF.

This chain links TRBV19 with TRBJ1-5; 7 bases fit TRBD1. Germline V gene sequence: CDR1 LNHDA, CDR2 SQIVND (reference sequence). V shed 4 bases, J shed 2 bases, and the junction held 5 bases outside the gene matches. This CDR3 contains 15 residues. The CDR3 loop reads CASSRTTGGNQPQHF. Written as DNA, the CDR3 is TGTGCCAGTAGTAGAACAACAGGGGGCAATCAGCCCCAGCATTTT.

The chain is built from TRBV4-1 and TRBJ2-5, with 10 bases fitting TRBD1. The germline V gene encodes CDR1 MGHRA and CDR2 YSYEKL. The CDR3 sequence is 16 residues long. V trimming: 2 bases; J trimming: 5 bases; junction bases outside the gene matches: 8. For the CDR3, the DNA is TGCGCCAGCAGCCAACCCGTAGGGACAGGGGAGGAGACCCAGTACTTC. Encoded protein: CASSQPVGTGEETQYF.

The rearrangement uses TRBV6-5 and TRBJ1-3; TRBD1 is a possible D gene (5 bases). This CDR3 is 15 amino acids long. In germline, CDR1 is MNHEY, CDR2 SVGAGI. The V end was cut by 6 bases, the J end by 2 bases, with 14 bases between. CDR3 protein: CASRAGSLTGNTIYF. CDR3 coding DNA: TGTGCCAGCAGAGCAGGGTCCCTAACTGGAAACACCATATATTTT.

The chain has TRBV19 and TRBJ1-5; D unresolved. CDR1 is LNHDA and CDR2 is SQIVND in the germline V gene (reference sequence). The V end was cut by 0 bases, the J end by 9 bases, with 12 bases between. This CDR3 contains 14 residues. The CDR3 nucleotides are TGTGCCAGTAGTATAGATTTTTTCGTCCCGCCCCAGCATTTT. Translated, it gives CASSIDFFVPPQHF.

This clone turned up a few times. The rearrangement joins TRBV4-1 to TRBJ2-7; 7 nucleotides match TRBD2. CDR1 and CDR2 from the germline V gene are MGHRA and YSYEKL. V trimming: 1 base; J trimming: 5 bases; junction bases outside the gene matches: 14. This CDR3 has 17 amino acids. CDR3 nucleotides: TGCGCCAGCAGCCAAGTTTTCGCGGGAGCACTCTCGGACGAGCAGTACTTC. Translation: CASSQVFAGALSDEQYF.

This chain joins TRBV29-1 and TRBJ2-1, with D tentatively TRBD2 (5 bases). Trimming took 3 bases from V and 6 from J, leaving 18 bases between them. Looked up from germline, CDR1 is SQVTM and CDR2 is ANQGSEA. The CDR3 runs 15 residues. CDR3 DNA: TGCAGCGTTGAGGGTGCCGGGGAGTTTCTCAATGAGCAGTTCTTC. This encodes CSVEGAGEFLNEQFF.

The CDR3 nucleotides read TGCGCCAGCAGCCAAGTTGGCGGGAGGGTGTCCTACAATGAGCAGTTCTTC. Translated, it gives CASSQVGGRVSYNEQFF. This chain joins TRBV4-1 and TRBJ2-1; TRBD2 matches 9 bases. With 1 base clipped from V and 1 base from J, the junction kept 5 bases outside the gene matches. The length of the CDR3 is 17 residues. Germline V lookup: CDR1 MGHRA, CDR2 YSYEKL.

This clone has more than one count but fewer than ten. This chain connects TRBV29-1 to TRBJ2-1, with D possibly TRBD1 on 6 matching bases. The V end was cut by 3 bases, the J end by 3 bases, with 15 bases between. This CDR3 is built from 15 residues. In germline, CDR1 is SQVTM, CDR2 ANQGSEA. DNA for the CDR3: TGCAGCGTTGATTTCAGACAGGCGGTCTACAATGAGCAGTTCTTC. This sequence encodes CSVDFRQAVYNEQFF.

This chain links TRBV9 with TRBJ1-2, with D perhaps TRBD1 (5 bases). V shed 7 bases and J shed 0 bases, with 16 bases lying between them. Germline CDR1 and CDR2: SGDLS and YYNGEE. The CDR3 loop spans 15 amino acids. The CDR3 loop is CASGPDSRTNYGYTF. The CDR3 bases are TGTGCCAGCGGCCCAGACAGTAGAACTAACTATGGCTACACCTTC.

The chain couples TRBV9 to TRBJ2-1; tentative D call: TRBD2 (7 bases). The length of the CDR3 is 15 residues. Trimming shortened V by 2 bases and J by 3 bases, and 12 bases separated the two germline ends. Germline CDR1 reads SGDLS; CDR2 reads YYNGEE. Here the CDR3 DNA reads TGTGCCAGCAGCGTCTACAGGGAGGGCTACAATGAGCAGTTCTTC. Its translation is CASSVYREGYNEQFF.

This clone was seen more than once but under ten times. The chain couples TRBV28 to TRBJ2-1, with 13 bases lining up with TRBD2. V was pared by 3 bases and J by 10 bases, with 9 bases of the junction left unmatched. The germline CDR1 and CDR2 sequences are MDHEN and SYDVKM. The length of the CDR3 is 16 residues. CDR3 DNA sequence: TGTGCCAGCAGTTTTCGGACTAGCGGGAGAGGGAAGGAGCAGTTCTTC. It is translated as CASSFRTSGRGKEQFF.

This rearrangement joins TRBV4-3 to TRBJ2-7; possible D gene TRBD1, 5 bases. This CDR3 is built from 16 residues. Trimming left V 0 bases short and J 0 bases short, with 12 bases between. Germline V lookup: CDR1 LGHNA, CDR2 YSLEER. CDR3 amino acids: CASSQDRAPSSYEQYF. The CDR3 nucleotides are TGCGCCAGCAGCCAAGACAGGGCCCCGAGCTCCTACGAGCAGTACTTC.

V and J are TRBV4-3 and TRBJ2-2; TRBD2 might be the D (6 bases). The CDR3 contains 17 residues. V gave up 4 bases and J gave up 1 base, with 16 bases separating them. Per germline, CDR1 LGHNA and CDR2 YSLEER. The CDR3 DNA is TGCGCCAGCAGCCGGAGAACCGGGACTGGGAACACCGGGGAGCTGTTTTTT. Protein sequence: CASSRRTGTGNTGELFF.

This chain uses TRBV28 with TRBJ1-4, with TRBD1 as a possible D gene (5 bases). This CDR3 region has 13 residues. Germline V lookup: CDR1 MDHEN, CDR2 SYDVKM. The ends were cut back, 9 bases at V and 0 bases at J, with 8 bases in the middle. This CDR3 is CASLTATNEKLFF. The CDR3 nucleotides are TGTGCCAGTTTGACAGCAACTAATGAAAAACTGTTTTTT.

V and J are TRBV20-1 and TRBJ1-1; possibly TRBD1 for D (5 bases). V lost 6 bases and J lost 1, with 6 bases in between. Germline values: CDR1 DFQATT, CDR2 SNEGSKA (reference sequence). The CDR3 has 11 residues. This CDR3 reads CSADRNTEAFF. The CDR3 DNA reads TGCAGTGCCGACAGGAACACTGAAGCTTTCTTT.

Only a few counts were recorded for this clone. This CDR3 reads CASSLGSSYNEQFF. CDR3 in DNA: TGTGCCAGCAGCTTGGGGAGCTCCTACAATGAGCAGTTCTTC. V is TRBV5-6 and J is TRBJ2-1; D is ambiguous. CDR1 and CDR2 (germline): SGHDT, YYEEEE. The V and J ends lost 0 bases and 0 bases respectively, with 4 bases between them. CDR3 size: 14 residues.